Listed below are T cell receptor beta chains from one sample, sequenced in a study of control samples from healthy donors and cancer patients. TCRdb's table, derived via immunoSEQ multiplex PCR, lists solely in-frame clones and lacks some. The table lists about 80,000 clones, 89% of them singletons. The specimen was blood. The receptors here all came from a middle-aged man in good health. Each CDR3 is given with its conserved first and last residue. Each record gives: V gene, clone size, J gene, D gene, CDR3 DNA, CDR3 protein. A D gene is named only where the DNA matches it firmly. Part of the rows lack a size; the others show once, few, many or a class for expanded clones.

v_gene: TRBV5-6
abundance: NA
j_gene: TRBJ1-5
d_gene: NA
CDR3nt: TGTGCCAGCAGCTTAGCTTTGACGGGATCCAGCAATCAGCCCCAGCATTTT
CDR3aa: CASSLALTGSSNQPQHF

v_gene: TRBV6-5
abundance: NA
j_gene: TRBJ1-2
d_gene: NA
CDR3nt: TGTGCCAGCAGTTACACCAGAATAAACTATGGCTACACCTTC
CDR3aa: CASSYTRINYGYTF

v_gene: TRBV29-1
abundance: NA
j_gene: TRBJ1-1
d_gene: NA
CDR3nt: TGCAGCGTTGTCTACTGGGGAGGCACTGAAGCTTTCTTT
CDR3aa: CSVVYWGGTEAFF

v_gene: TRBV12-3/TRBV12-4
abundance: NA
j_gene: TRBJ2-1
d_gene: TRBD1
CDR3nt: TGTGCCAGCAGAAAGGGGGCCTGGAATGAGCAGTTCTTC
CDR3aa: CASRKGAWNEQFF

v_gene: TRBV6-1
abundance: NA
j_gene: TRBJ1-1
d_gene: NA
CDR3nt: TGTGCCAGCAGTGAGGCCTTTTACACTGAAGCTTTCTTT
CDR3aa: CASSEAFYTEAFF

v_gene: TRBV3-1/TRBV3-2
abundance: NA
j_gene: TRBJ2-3
d_gene: TRBD2
CDR3nt: TGTGCCAGCAGCCCTTCGGGACTAGCGGGGGCAGATACGCAGTATTTT
CDR3aa: CASSPSGLAGADTQYF

v_gene: TRBV3-1/TRBV3-2
abundance: NA
j_gene: TRBJ2-7
d_gene: NA
CDR3nt: TGTGCCAGCAGCCAAGCGGGGGCCCCGTCCTACGAGCAGTACTTC
CDR3aa: CASSQAGAPSYEQYF

v_gene: TRBV10-1
abundance: NA
j_gene: TRBJ1-4
d_gene: TRBD1
CDR3nt: TGCGCCAGGATCGACAGGGGGCGTGAAAAACTGTTTTTT
CDR3aa: CARIDRGREKLFF

v_gene: TRBV6-1
abundance: NA
j_gene: TRBJ2-5
d_gene: TRBD1
CDR3nt: TGTGCCAGCAGTGCCACCCCGGGACAGGGGGCTGAGACCCAGTACTTC
CDR3aa: CASSATPGQGAETQYF

v_gene: TRBV24-1
abundance: NA
j_gene: TRBJ2-7
d_gene: NA
CDR3nt: TGTGCCACCAGTGTACGCGATTGGGGTTGCGAGCAGTACTTC
CDR3aa: CATSVRDWGCEQYF

v_gene: TRBV3-1/TRBV3-2
abundance: NA
j_gene: TRBJ1-2
d_gene: TRBD1
CDR3nt: TGTGCCAGCAGCCACTTGCGGGGACAGCTCTCTTATGGCTACACCTTC
CDR3aa: CASSHLRGQLSYGYTF

v_gene: TRBV9
abundance: NA
j_gene: TRBJ1-2
d_gene: NA
CDR3nt: TGTGCCACCTCAAGGGCCAGGAACAGTAACTATGGCTACACCTTC
CDR3aa: CATSRARNSNYGYTF

v_gene: TRBV10-3
abundance: NA
j_gene: TRBJ2-1
d_gene: NA
CDR3nt: TGTGCCATCAGTGCGACCCAAGGGGGGAATGAGCAGTTCTTC
CDR3aa: CAISATQGGNEQFF

v_gene: TRBV12-5
abundance: NA
j_gene: TRBJ2-1
d_gene: TRBD2
CDR3nt: TGTGCTAGTGGTCGGCGCGGGGGGAGCTCCTACAATGAGCAGTTCTTC
CDR3aa: CASGRRGGSSYNEQFF

v_gene: TRBV19
abundance: NA
j_gene: TRBJ2-1
d_gene: NA
CDR3nt: TGTGCCAGTAGTTCCCGGACAGCCGGCCGGCAGTTCTTC
CDR3aa: CASSSRTAGRQFF

v_gene: TRBV19
abundance: once
j_gene: TRBJ1-1
d_gene: TRBD1
CDR3nt: TGTGCCAGTAGTTCGCCGGGACAGGGGTATCCCACTGAAGCTTTCTTT
CDR3aa: CASSSPGQGYPTEAFF

v_gene: TRBV15
abundance: NA
j_gene: TRBJ1-5
d_gene: NA
CDR3nt: NA
CDR3aa: CATSRDFGEVSNQPQHF

v_gene: TRBV14
abundance: NA
j_gene: TRBJ2-6
d_gene: NA
CDR3nt: TGTGCCAGCAGCCAAGGAATCGATGGCTTCCGTGGGGCCAACGTCCTGACTTTC
CDR3aa: CASSQGIDGFRGANVLTF

v_gene: TRBV5-6
abundance: NA
j_gene: TRBJ2-7
d_gene: NA
CDR3nt: TGTGCCAGCAGCTTGGCCGACACTTCCTACGAGCAGTACTTC
CDR3aa: CASSLADTSYEQYF

v_gene: TRBV5-1
abundance: NA
j_gene: TRBJ1-1
d_gene: NA
CDR3nt: TGCGCCAGCAGCCGGAGCAGGGGTGGGACTGAAGCTTTCTTT
CDR3aa: CASSRSRGGTEAFF

v_gene: TRBV5-6
abundance: NA
j_gene: TRBJ2-1
d_gene: NA
CDR3nt: TGTGCCAGCAGCTTCGGGAAGAATGAGCAGTTCTTC
CDR3aa: CASSFGKNEQFF

v_gene: TRBV20-1
abundance: NA
j_gene: TRBJ1-2
d_gene: TRBD1
CDR3nt: TGCAGTGCTAGTGAGCTCGGACAGGGAGGTGGCTACACCTTC
CDR3aa: CSASELGQGGGYTF

v_gene: TRBV10-3
abundance: NA
j_gene: TRBJ2-2
d_gene: TRBD1
CDR3nt: TGTGCCATCAGTGAGTCGAGGGGGCGAATCGCCGGGGAGCTGTTTTTT
CDR3aa: CAISESRGRIAGELFF

v_gene: TRBV11-3
abundance: few
j_gene: TRBJ2-5
d_gene: NA
CDR3nt: TGTGCCAGCAGCCTCCCTGAGCAGGGAGTTGTAGAGACCCAGTACTTC
CDR3aa: CASSLPEQGVVETQYF

v_gene: TRBV2
abundance: NA
j_gene: TRBJ1-1
d_gene: NA
CDR3nt: TGTGCCAGCAGTGAAGCGGGGGGGACGGTGAACACTGAAGCTTTCTTT
CDR3aa: CASSEAGGTVNTEAFF

v_gene: TRBV7-9
abundance: NA
j_gene: TRBJ1-3
d_gene: NA
CDR3nt: TGTGCCAGCAGCTTATACAGCTACTCTGGAAACACCATATATTTT
CDR3aa: CASSLYSYSGNTIYF

v_gene: TRBV6-5
abundance: NA
j_gene: TRBJ1-5
d_gene: TRBD1
CDR3nt: TGTGCCAGCAGCCACGGGACAGGAGATCAGCCCCAGCATTTT
CDR3aa: CASSHGTGDQPQHF

v_gene: TRBV27
abundance: NA
j_gene: TRBJ1-5
d_gene: NA
CDR3nt: TGTGCCAGCAGTCACCCCGGAGGTAATCAGCCCCAGCATTTT
CDR3aa: CASSHPGGNQPQHF

v_gene: TRBV3-1/TRBV3-2
abundance: NA
j_gene: TRBJ2-3
d_gene: NA
CDR3nt: TGTGCCAGCAGCCAAGACTCGTATACGCAGTATTTT
CDR3aa: CASSQDSYTQYF

v_gene: TRBV11-2
abundance: NA
j_gene: TRBJ2-3
d_gene: NA
CDR3nt: TGTGCCAGCAGCTTAGGCTCCATGGATACGCAGTATTTT
CDR3aa: CASSLGSMDTQYF

v_gene: TRBV19
abundance: once
j_gene: TRBJ2-5
d_gene: NA
CDR3nt: TGTGCCAGTAGTTTCCGTTCGGGACTCGGTGGGGAGACCCAGTACTTC
CDR3aa: CASSFRSGLGGETQYF

v_gene: TRBV3-1/TRBV3-2
abundance: NA
j_gene: TRBJ1-2
d_gene: TRBD1
CDR3nt: TGTGCCAGCAGCCGCACTCAGGGGGACTATGGCTACACCTTC
CDR3aa: CASSRTQGDYGYTF

v_gene: TRBV5-8
abundance: NA
j_gene: TRBJ1-4
d_gene: TRBD1
CDR3nt: TGTGCCAGCAGCTTGGTCAGGGGACAGGGACTGTTTTTT
CDR3aa: CASSLVRGQGLFF

v_gene: TRBV19
abundance: NA
j_gene: TRBJ2-3
d_gene: TRBD2
CDR3nt: TGTGCCAGTAGTATCCCCCGAGCGGGGGACACAGATACGCAGTATTTT
CDR3aa: CASSIPRAGDTDTQYF

v_gene: TRBV19
abundance: NA
j_gene: TRBJ1-1
d_gene: NA
CDR3nt: TGTGCCAGTAGTATAGATCTAGTCCGGACGGTGGACGCTGAAGCTTTCTTT
CDR3aa: CASSIDLVRTVDAEAFF

v_gene: TRBV5-1
abundance: NA
j_gene: TRBJ1-1
d_gene: NA
CDR3nt: TGCGCCAGCAGCTTGTTACGAGGGAACACTGAAGCTTTCTTT
CDR3aa: CASSLLRGNTEAFF

v_gene: TRBV2
abundance: NA
j_gene: TRBJ2-5
d_gene: TRBD1
CDR3nt: TGTGCCAGCAGCCAACAGGGGAAAGAGACCCAGTACTTC
CDR3aa: CASSQQGKETQYF

v_gene: TRBV6-6
abundance: NA
j_gene: TRBJ1-1
d_gene: NA
CDR3nt: TGTGCCAGCACTGTGGACAGCCGAATGAACACTGAAGCTTTCTTT
CDR3aa: CASTVDSRMNTEAFF

v_gene: TRBV23-1
abundance: NA
j_gene: TRBJ1-1
d_gene: NA
CDR3nt: TGCGCCAGCAGTCATTCCAGGGAGAACACTGAAGCTTTCTTT
CDR3aa: CASSHSRENTEAFF

v_gene: TRBV7-8
abundance: NA
j_gene: TRBJ2-1
d_gene: NA
CDR3nt: TGTGCCAGCAGCTCCTGGACAGAAACCTACAATGAGCAGTTCTTC
CDR3aa: CASSSWTETYNEQFF

v_gene: TRBV14
abundance: NA
j_gene: TRBJ2-7
d_gene: NA
CDR3nt: TGTGCCACAGGGTTCTACGAGCAGTACTTC
CDR3aa: CATGFYEQYF

v_gene: TRBV19
abundance: NA
j_gene: TRBJ1-5
d_gene: NA
CDR3nt: TGTGCCAGTAGCTTCGACAGGAGGTATGGCAATCAGCCCCAGCATTTT
CDR3aa: CASSFDRRYGNQPQHF

v_gene: TRBV5-1
abundance: NA
j_gene: TRBJ2-3
d_gene: TRBD2
CDR3nt: TGCGCCAGCAGCTTCACTAGCGGGGGTGCAGATACGCAGTATTTT
CDR3aa: CASSFTSGGADTQYF

v_gene: TRBV29-1
abundance: NA
j_gene: TRBJ1-6
d_gene: NA
CDR3nt: TGCAGCGTTGATAAGGGGACGGGATATAATTCACCCCTCCACTTT
CDR3aa: CSVDKGTGYNSPLHF

v_gene: TRBV3-1/TRBV3-2
abundance: NA
j_gene: TRBJ2-7
d_gene: NA
CDR3nt: TGTGCCAGCAGCCAAGAAGCGGGTTTCTCCGACAGGCTTCGGTACGAGCAGTACTTC
CDR3aa: CASSQEAGFSDRLRYEQYF

v_gene: TRBV30
abundance: NA
j_gene: TRBJ1-5
d_gene: NA
CDR3nt: TGTGCCTGGAGTGTCTGGGGGAATCAGCCCCAGCATTTT
CDR3aa: CAWSVWGNQPQHF

v_gene: TRBV19
abundance: NA
j_gene: TRBJ1-3
d_gene: TRBD1
CDR3nt: TGTGCCAGTAGCACTCGGGACAGCTCTGGAAACACCATATATTTT
CDR3aa: CASSTRDSSGNTIYF

v_gene: TRBV6-5
abundance: few
j_gene: TRBJ1-3
d_gene: NA
CDR3nt: TGTGCCAGCAACCCCGGGGGCTCTGGAAACACCATATATTTT
CDR3aa: CASNPGGSGNTIYF

v_gene: TRBV30
abundance: NA
j_gene: TRBJ1-5
d_gene: NA
CDR3nt: TGTGCCTGGAGTGTAACAGGTAATCAGCCCCAGCATTTT
CDR3aa: CAWSVTGNQPQHF

v_gene: TRBV18
abundance: NA
j_gene: TRBJ2-1
d_gene: TRBD2
CDR3nt: TGTGCCAGCTCACCACCCAGCGGGGGGAGAAATGAGCAGTTCTTC
CDR3aa: CASSPPSGGRNEQFF

v_gene: TRBV7-9
abundance: NA
j_gene: TRBJ1-5
d_gene: TRBD1
CDR3nt: TGTGCCAGCAGCTTAGCAGGGACAGGGGGCAATCAGCCCCAGCATTTT
CDR3aa: CASSLAGTGGNQPQHF

v_gene: TRBV6-5
abundance: NA
j_gene: TRBJ2-2
d_gene: TRBD1
CDR3nt: TGTGCCAGCACCGGACAGGGAGGCACCGGGGAGCTGTTTTTT
CDR3aa: CASTGQGGTGELFF

v_gene: TRBV9
abundance: NA
j_gene: TRBJ1-4
d_gene: NA
CDR3nt: TGTGCCAGCAGCGTAGGAGGGGGAGGGAATGAAAAACTGTTTTTT
CDR3aa: CASSVGGGGNEKLFF